This entry is about one TCR beta chain. Its antigen target is currently unknown. Base quality data are lacking; no much larger clone is found one base away. At one collaborating source in Seattle, patients were enrolled during active infection and were followed longitudinally through the course of disease. Whole blood was collected in K2EDTA tubes by collaborating institutions according to the institutions' own protocols. For TCRbeta analysis, collaborators shipped samples in one of three forms: frozen whole blood, isolated PBMCs, or DNA extracted from either of those sample types. This entry comes from a study of blood T cell repertoires in COVID-19 (dated by TCRdb to 2018 to 2021). Turning to the overall study: Collaborator samples came from the United States, Italy and Spain and covered acute and convalescent phases of COVID-19. The material from the prospective study consisted of cDNA or gDNA derived from T cells, B-cell-depleted T cells, or PBMCs. Deeply sampled blood TCRbeta repertoires from subjects exposed to, actively infected with, or recovered from COVID-19 were included in the dataset. The repertoires were released in a freely available public database meant as a resource for research on the immune response to SARS-CoV-2. Samples were obtained from the ongoing ImmuneRACE study (first 160 participants) and from 1,200 or so subjects provided by 6 global collaborators. Nearly every sample came with metadata listing a de-identified subject ID, COVID-19 status, age in years and sex. HLA class I and class II types, where available, came from metadata supplied by the sample provider rather than from assay-based typing.

The germline ends are 12 bases apart after V is trimmed by 2 bases and J by 5 bases. CDR1 LNHDA and CDR2 SQIVND are derived from the germline V gene (reference sequence). From its cysteine to its phenylalanine, the CDR3 spans 14 amino acids. Only the CDR3 DNA stays, 42 bases, in frame from base 1. The paper as a whole reports these results and caveats: How much clinical and demographic metadata was included differed by source and by participant, and the metadata was provided uncurated.

TCRbeta CDR3 regions were amplified from genomic DNA using the immunoSEQ Assay, a bias-controlled multiplex PCR. In the source study's methods: The number of nucleated cells in each sample was estimated from the amplification of reference gene primers within the assay. To quantify the absolute abundance of each unique TCRbeta CDR3 rearrangement, sequence reads were collapsed and filtered. Productive Simpson clonality was computed per sample as the square root of Simpson's diversity index over productive rearrangements. Imported from immuneACCESS, the table was reduced by TCRdb to in-frame sequences with V and J called. These copies leave out some clones; in studies compared against another copy, an unresolved V gene accounts for under half, and the cause of the remainder is not known. That table is the source of V, J and clone size, and D and trimming were worked out from the DNA. The sample table contains about 150,000 clones; only one count was recorded for about 88% of them. The ten largest clones add up to about 2.5% of the sample.

The specimen was peripheral blood. The chain joins TRBV19 to TRBJ1-2; TRBD1 is possibly the D segment (6 matching bases). The origin of this receptor is a human donor with COVID-19, enrolled during active disease. The donor label of this sample is uncertain. The CDR3 region has the sequence CASSISLGGYGYTF. The sequenced DNA is TGTGCCAGTAGTATATCTCTAGGGGGTTATGGCTACACCTTC. The CDR3, completed at both ends by the reference TRBV19 and TRBJ1-2 genes, gives the full variable domain DGGITQSPKYLFRKEGQNVTLSCEQNLNHDAMYWYRQDPGQGLRLIYYSQIVNDFQKGDIAEGYSVSREKKESFPLTVTSAQKNPTAFYLCASSISLGGYGYTFGSGTRLTVV.